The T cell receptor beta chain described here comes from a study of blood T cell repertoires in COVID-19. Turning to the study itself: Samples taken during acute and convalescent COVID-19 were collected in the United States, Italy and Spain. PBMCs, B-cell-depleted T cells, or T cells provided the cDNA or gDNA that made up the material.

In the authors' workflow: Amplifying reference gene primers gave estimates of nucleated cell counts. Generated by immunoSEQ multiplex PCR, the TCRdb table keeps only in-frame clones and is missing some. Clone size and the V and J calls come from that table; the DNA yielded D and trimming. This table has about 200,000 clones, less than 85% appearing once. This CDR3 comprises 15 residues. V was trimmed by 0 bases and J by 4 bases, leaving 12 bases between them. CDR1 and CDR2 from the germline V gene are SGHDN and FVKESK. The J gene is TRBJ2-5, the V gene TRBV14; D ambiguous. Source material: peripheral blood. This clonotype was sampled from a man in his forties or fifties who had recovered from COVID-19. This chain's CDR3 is CASSQDPLERETQYF. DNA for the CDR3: TGTGCCAGCAGCCAAGATCCACTTGAGCGAGAGACCCAGTACTTC.